The sequence of this T cell receptor beta chain was determined in a study of lymphopenia after photon versus proton radiotherapy. General study points: In patients who died, overall survival fell as post-nadir TCR diversity dropped more. After the lymphocyte nadir, photon-treated repertoires showed oligoclonal expansion, especially of CD8+ Temra cells.

The repertoire was sequenced with immunoSEQ multiplex PCR; TCRdb's copy has only in-frame clones and lacks some. Seen here are 150,000 to 200,000 clones, around 85% observed once, and the top ten hold approximately 4.7%. To note about this clone: Antigen specificity is unknown.

This receptor was identified in a man between 50 and 59 years old with gastric cancer. The sample was peripheral blood, taken from a patient treated with photon-based radiotherapy.

The DNA of the CDR3 is TGTGCCAGCAGTTACCTGGGGGTAGGAACAGATACGCAGTATTTT. Its protein is CASSYLGVGTDTQYF. The gene calls are TRBV6-5 and TRBJ2-3; D is perhaps TRBD1 or TRBD2 (5 bases each). Germline CDR1 and CDR2: MNHEY and SVGAGI. V was clipped by 2 bases and J by 3 bases, with 12 bases between them. The CDR3 spans 15 residues.